The 19 T cell receptor beta chains listed next were all sequenced from one sample in a study of OX40 agonist ivuxolimab in advanced cancers. Generated by immunoSEQ multiplex PCR, the TCRdb table keeps only in-frame clones and is missing some. The sample carries more than 35,000 clones, 84% recorded once. The specimen was CD4+ or CD8+ T cells sorted from blood, collected in a trial of the OX40 agonist ivuxolimab. Receptors originate from an adult with an advanced solid tumor such as melanoma, head and neck, liver or kidney cancer.

The chain couples TRBV7-2 to TRBJ2-7, with 7 nucleotides matching TRBD2. Germline V gene sequence: CDR1 SGHTA, CDR2 FQGNSA. With 2 bases clipped from V and 0 bases from J, the junction kept 7 bases outside the gene matches. CDR3 length: 16 residues. CDR3 nucleotides: TGTGCCAGCAGCTTAAGCCCGCGGGAGAGCTCCTACGAGCAGTACTTC. This sequence encodes CASSLSPRESSYEQYF.

The V call is TRBV7-2, the J call TRBJ1-4; tentative D call: TRBD1 (6 bases). V was pared by 5 bases and J by 11 bases, with 24 bases between. Germline CDR1 and CDR2: SGHTA and FQGNSA. The CDR3 runs to 16 residues. CDR3 protein: CASSGARTGQAEKLFF. CDR3 bases: TGTGCCAGCAGCGGGGCCCGGACGGGACAAGCAGAGAAACTGTTTTTT.

The V gene is TRBV4-1, the J gene TRBJ1-1; the D gene is possibly TRBD1 (5 bases). This CDR3 spans 14 amino acids. Trimming removed 1 base from V and 10 bases from J, with 16 bases in between. Germline CDR1 MGHRA, CDR2 YSYEKL. The CDR3 is CASSQVVTGDVAFF. The CDR3 DNA follows: TGCGCCAGCAGCCAAGTTGTCACCGGGGACGTAGCTTTCTTT.

This clone was seen a single time. The chain recombines TRBV5-1 with TRBJ2-7; 8 nucleotides agree with TRBD1. The CDR3 length is 14 residues. J was trimmed by 4 bases and V by 7 bases; bases with no gene match: 10. Germline V lookup: CDR1 SGHRS, CDR2 YFSETQ. In nucleotides, the CDR3 is TGCGCCAGCCAGACCGGGACAGGAAAATACGAGCAGTACTTC. Translated: CASQTGTGKYEQYF.

The genes are TRBV28 and TRBJ1-2, with 7 bases matching TRBD1. Losses at the gene ends were 0 bases for V and 7 bases for J; bases not matched to a gene: 8. Looked up from germline, CDR1 is MDHEN and CDR2 is SYDVKM. The CDR3 runs 15 residues. The CDR3 reads CASSLWDRSNTGYTF. As DNA, the CDR3 is TGTGCCAGCAGTTTATGGGACAGGTCCAACACTGGCTACACCTTC.

In this sample, this clone turned up once. V is TRBV5-4 and J is TRBJ2-1; D is perhaps TRBD2 (6 bases). From germline, CDR1 is SGHNT and CDR2 YYREEE (reference sequence). Trimming shortened V by 2 bases and J by 1 base, and 7 bases separated the two germline ends. The CDR3 has 14 residues. In DNA form, the CDR3 reads TGTGCCAGCAGCTTAAGCGGGTCCTACAATGAGCAGTTCTTC. Its translation: CASSLSGSYNEQFF.

The V and J genes are TRBV5-4 and TRBJ2-3, with D hard to call. The CDR3 runs to 17 residues. Germline-derived CDR1 and CDR2 are SGHNT and YYREEE (reference sequence). Trimming removed 4 bases from V and 2 bases from J, with 20 bases in between. The CDR3 region is CASSLVGGVPPTDTQYF. CDR3 nucleotides: TGTGCCAGCAGCCTTGTTGGTGGGGTTCCCCCCACAGATACGCAGTATTTT. The variable domain in full, with the rest retrieved from reference TRBV5-4 and TRBJ2-3, is ETGVTQSPTHLIKTRGQQVTLRCSSQSGHNTVSWYQQALGQGPQFIFQYYREEENGRGNFPPRFSGLQFPNYSSELNVNALELDDSALYLCASSLVGGVPPTDTQYFGPGTRLTVL.

V gene TRBV4-2 combines with J gene TRBJ2-5, with 12 bases that match TRBD2. V lost 4 bases to trimming and J lost 1 base; unmatched junction nucleotides: 10. From germline, CDR1 is LGHNA and CDR2 YNFKEQ. The CDR3 loop spans 18 amino acids. CDR3 bases: TGTGCCAGCAGCCCCCACGGGGCACTAGCGGGGGGCCAAGAGACCCAGTACTTC. This gives the protein CASSPHGALAGGQETQYF.

The chain has TRBV5-8 and TRBJ1-5; D is possibly TRBD1 (5 bases). The V end lost 0 bases, the J end lost 3 bases, and 19 bases lay between the germline ends. Germline V gives CDR1 SGHTS, CDR2 YDEGEE. The CDR3 runs 18 residues. The CDR3 loop reads CASSLEFGIGDSNQPQHF. The CDR3 DNA sequence: TGTGCCAGCAGCTTGGAATTCGGGATTGGGGACTCCAATCAGCCCCAGCATTTT.

J is TRBJ2-7 and V is TRBV7-9; D is perhaps TRBD2 (5 bases). The CDR3 totals 13 residues. V was pared by 5 bases and J by 5 bases, with 13 bases between. The germline gives CDR1 SEHNR, CDR2 FQNEAQ (reference sequence). The CDR3 nucleotides are TGTGCCAGCAGCCGGACTGGTTTAAACGAGCAGTACTTC. It translates to CASSRTGLNEQYF.

This chain joins TRBV6-4 and TRBJ2-1; TRBD2 matches 9 bases. The V segment lost 5 bases and the J segment 6 bases; nucleotides outside the gene matches: 5. CDR3 length equals 14 residues. The germline V gene has CDR1 MRHNA and CDR2 SNTAGT. CDR3 residues: CASSIAGELNEQFF. The CDR3, as DNA: TGTGCCAGCAGTATAGCGGGAGAGCTCAATGAGCAGTTCTTC.

The rearrangement uses TRBV4-3 and TRBJ2-7; the D gene is possibly TRBD1 (7 bases). The CDR3 is made up of 17 amino acids. Germline V CDR1 and CDR2: LGHNA, YSLEER. V lost 0 bases to trimming and J lost 4 bases, with 19 bases between them. DNA for the CDR3: TGCGCCAGCAGCCAAGATCCCAATGGAGGGGGCAAGTACGAGCAGTACTTC. Its translation: CASSQDPNGGGKYEQYF.

This sequence joins TRBV2 and TRBJ1-5, with 8 bases that match TRBD1. CDR3 length equals 15 residues. Unmatched junction bases numbered 12, after V lost 10 bases and J lost 4 bases. CDR1 SNHLY and CDR2 FYNNEI come from the germline V gene. This CDR3 reads CATRQGRASNQPQHF. The CDR3 bases are TGTGCCACTCGACAGGGGCGGGCTTCTAATCAGCCCCAGCATTTT.

The rearrangement uses TRBV28 and TRBJ2-1, with 10 nucleotides matching TRBD2. This CDR3 region has 16 residues. Germline values: CDR1 MDHEN, CDR2 SYDVKM. The V segment lost 5 bases and the J segment 6 bases; nucleotides outside the gene matches: 10. This CDR3 is CASSLPSGRLSNEQFF. For the CDR3, the DNA is TGTGCCAGCAGTCTCCCTAGCGGGAGATTAAGCAATGAGCAGTTCTTC. Drawing the rest from reference TRBV28 and TRBJ2-1, the complete variable domain is DVKVTQSSRYLVKRTGEKVFLECVQDMDHENMFWYRQDPGLGLRLIYFSYDVKMKEKGDIPEGYSVSREKKERFSLILESASTNQTSMYLCASSLPSGRLSNEQFFGPGTRLTVL.

This clone is labeled medium-sized (0.01 to 0.1%). V and J are TRBV7-9 and TRBJ2-2, with 11 bases that match TRBD2. CDR3 length equals 16 residues. Germline V gene sequence: CDR1 SEHNR, CDR2 FQNEAQ (reference sequence). With 3 bases clipped from V and 2 bases from J, the junction kept 2 bases outside the gene matches. CDR3 nucleotide sequence: TGTGCCAGCAGCTTGCTAGCGGGGGGAAACACCGGGGAGCTGTTTTTT. It specifies CASSLLAGGNTGELFF.

V gene TRBV7-3 combines with J gene TRBJ2-1; no clear D gene. This CDR3 comprises 15 residues. Germline V lookup: CDR1 SGHTA, CDR2 FQGTGA. V dropped 2 bases and J dropped 4 bases, with 12 bases sitting between them. CDR3 sequence (DNA): TGTGCCAGCAGCTTAGTCGGGTCCATTTACAATGAGCAGTTCTTC. Translating gives CASSLVGSIYNEQFF.

The V gene is TRBV6-1, the J gene TRBJ2-7; a weak D match, TRBD2 (7 bases). Per germline, CDR1 MNHNS and CDR2 SASEGT. The V end lost 3 bases, the J end lost 4 bases, and 16 bases lay between the germline ends. The CDR3 length is 15 residues. The CDR3, as DNA: TGTGCCAGCAGTGATTACGGGGGGCAGGAGTACGAGCAGTACTTC. This sequence encodes CASSDYGGQEYEQYF.

The V and J genes are TRBV16 and TRBJ2-3, with D unclear. The CDR3 totals 12 residues. In germline, CDR1 is KGHSY, CDR2 FQNENV. V was pared by 1 base and J by 6 bases, with 5 bases between. This CDR3 is CASSQFMDTQYF. CDR3 nucleotides: TGTGCCAGCAGCCAATTCATGGATACGCAGTATTTT. The full variable domain, with the rest looked up from reference TRBV16 and TRBJ2-3, is GEEVAQTPKHLVRGEGQKAKLYCAPIKGHSYVFWYQQVLKNEFKFLISFQNENVFDETGMPKERFSAKCLPNSPCSLEIQATKLEDSAVYFCASSQFMDTQYFGPGTRLTVL.

The rearrangement joins TRBV9 to TRBJ2-1; tentative D call: TRBD1 (5 bases). The V gene lost 0 bases and the J gene lost 8 bases, with 12 bases spanning the gap. The CDR3 has 14 amino acids. Germline CDR1 and CDR2: SGDLS and YYNGEE. DNA of the CDR3: TGTGCCAGCAGCGTAGCCTTCCTCAGGGATGAGCAGTTCTTC. It encodes CASSVAFLRDEQFF.